The rows below give T cell receptor beta chains drawn from one sample of a study of response to subunit inactivated influenza vaccine. TCRdb independently ran MiXCR on the RT-PCR reads; one entry per CDR3 protein. The data contain about 520,000 distinct CDR3 sequences, around 25% of them seen just once; the ten biggest clones take up 1.9%. Sequencing was performed on CD4+ T cells sorted from PBMCs, taken approximately 5 days after vaccination. Source of these receptors: a man in his forties or fifties who received an inactivated influenza vaccine. CDR3s include the opening cysteine and the closing phenylalanine or tryptophan. D genes are given only for firm matches. Size tells how often a clone was seen (once, few, many) or the class of an expanded clone, and some rows leave it out.

CDR3 DNA	CDR3 protein	J gene	D gene	V gene	clone size
TGCAGTGCTAGAGAGACAGGGAGGACCGGGGAGCTGTTTTTT	CSARETGRTGELFF	TRBJ2-2	-	TRBV20-1	-
TGTGCCAGCAGACCGGGACAGGGACCGAGGGAGACCCAGTACTTC	CASRPGQGPRETQYF	TRBJ2-5	TRBD1	TRBV27	few
TGCAGTGCTAGAGATCTCGGCCGGGGAGCTAAAGAGACCCAGTACTTC	CSARDLGRGAKETQYF	TRBJ2-5	-	TRBV20-1	-
TGTGCCAGCAGCCAAGGGGAGGGTAGTTACGAGCAGTACTTC	CASSQGEGSYEQYF	TRBJ2-7	TRBD2	TRBV4-2	-
TGTGCCAGCAGCCCCGGGACAGTCATGAACACTGAAGCTTTCTTT	CASSPGTVMNTEAFF	TRBJ1-1	TRBD1	TRBV28	few
TGCGCCAGCAGCACCACAGGGGTACAAGAGACCCAGTACTTC	CASSTTGVQETQYF	TRBJ2-5	TRBD1	TRBV5-1	few
TGCGCCAGCAGCCAAGATGTCCGGGGCGCCTACGAGCAGTACTTC	CASSQDVRGAYEQYF	TRBJ2-7	-	TRBV4-3	-
TGCAGTGCAGCGACTCGCAATGAGCAGTTCTTC	CSAATRNEQFF	TRBJ2-1	-	TRBV20-1	few
TGTGCCAGCAGCCCCCCCCCTGGGGCTAGCGGGGGACGACTGAAAGAGACCCAGTACTTC	CASSPPPGASGGRLKETQYF	TRBJ2-5	-	TRBV21-1	many
TGCAGTGTCAAGGGTGGACGGGGGCCGGGAAACACCATATATTTT	CSVKGGRGPGNTIYF	TRBJ1-3	-	TRBV20-1	few
TGTGCCAGCAGCCCCGGACCCGAGGACGAGCAGTACTTC	CASSPGPEDEQYF	TRBJ2-7	-	TRBV7-8	many
TGCGCCAGCAGTCGTTGGGCGTCCAGCACAGATACGCAGTATTTT	CASSRWASSTDTQYF	TRBJ2-3	-	TRBV5-1	-
TGCGCCAGCAGTCAGTCTAGCGGAGAGAGCTCCTACAATGAGCAGTTCTTC	CASSQSSGESSYNEQFF	TRBJ2-1	TRBD2	TRBV23-1	-
TGTGCCAGCAGCCCCGGCGGGGGAAGTAACATTCAGTACTTC	CASSPGGGSNIQYF	TRBJ2-4	TRBD2	TRBV7-2	few
TGCAGTGCTAGTGGCCTAGCGGGAGGTATAGAGACCCAGTACTTC	CSASGLAGGIETQYF	TRBJ2-5	TRBD2	TRBV20-1	once
TGTGCCAGCACCAACGGGTGGGAAGCGGCAGATACGCAGTATTTT	CASTNGWEAADTQYF	TRBJ2-3	-	TRBV2	-
TGTGCCAGCAGTCCCTTGGTACTAGCGGGGGCTCTCCGGGTCTTC	CASSPLVLAGALRVF	TRBJ2-1	TRBD2	TRBV12-3/TRBV12-4	few
TGCGCCAGCAGCTTGGCGGGGGGGCCGGATGAGCAGTTCTTC	CASSLAGGPDEQFF	TRBJ2-1	TRBD2	TRBV5-1	few
TGTGCCAGCAGTTTAGGGCGGAGCTCCTACAATGAGCAGTTCTTC	CASSLGRSSYNEQFF	TRBJ2-1	-	TRBV5-1	many
TGTGCCAGCAGCTTCGACAGGGGGTACCAAGAGACCCAGTACTTC	CASSFDRGYQETQYF	TRBJ2-5	TRBD1	TRBV5-6	few
TGCGCCAGCAGCTTTAGCGGGAGGGACACCGGGGAGCTGTTTTTT	CASSFSGRDTGELFF	TRBJ2-2	TRBD2	TRBV5-1	few
TGTGCCAGCAGTAGGACTAGCCGGGAGCAGTTCTTC	CASSRTSREQFF	TRBJ2-1	TRBD2	TRBV6-5	-
TGTGCCTCAGGGTTAGGGAGGAACGAGCAGTACTTC	CASGLGRNEQYF	TRBJ2-7	-	TRBV10-3	few
TGTGCCAGCAGCTTAGCGAGACCAGGGGACGGTGATGGCTACACCTTC	CASSLARPGDGDGYTF	TRBJ1-2	-	TRBV7-2	-
TGTGCCAGCAACATCCTCCCTTTAGCGGGGGTAACAGATACGCAGTATTTT	CASNILPLAGVTDTQYF	TRBJ2-3	TRBD2	TRBV12-3/TRBV12-4	-
TGTGCCAGCAGCCGCACAGGGGGAAGGGGCTACACCTTC	CASSRTGGRGYTF	TRBJ1-2	TRBD1	TRBV7-3	-
TGCGCCAGCAGCTCCGGGGGGCCGAGCACAGATACGCAGTATTTT	CASSSGGPSTDTQYF	TRBJ2-3	-	TRBV5-1	-